This TCR beta chain derives from a study of identical twins. Healthy Caucasians made up all donors. Each cDNA held unique molecular identifiers, and template switching gave it a universal primer site. TCRdb called the 5' RACE reads again in MiXCR, with one record for every CDR3 protein. Of about 530,000 distinct CDR3 sequences in the sample, approximately 20% were seen once. The germline V gene encodes CDR1 MNHEY and CDR2 SMNVEV (reference sequence). The germline V and J ends were trimmed by 8 bases and 4 bases, with 22 bases remaining between them. This CDR3 is built from 16 residues. Overall study results and limits: Out-of-frame sharing of TCR alpha in monozygotic twins was underestimated by models.

Regarding this clonotype: What it recognizes is unknown.

Separately, the same data were catalogued under a study of yellow fever vaccine responses in identical twins.

The specimen sequenced was CD4+ T cells sorted from blood. This clonotype was obtained from a woman under 30 in good health. V and J are TRBV27 and TRBJ2-3; tentative D call: TRBD1 (6 bases). CDR3 DNA sequence: TGTGCCAGCCATGTCACCGGGACACGGAACGCAGATACGCAGTATTTT. It translates to CASHVTGTRNADTQYF.